By frequency, the clone carrying this T cell receptor beta chain is medium-sized. Roughly 40,000 genome equivalents of blood DNA were amplified for TRB. The entry originates in a study of T cell clusters in autoimmune cytopenias. This CDR3 is built from 16 residues. Germline V gene lookup returns CDR1 KGHSH and CDR2 LQKENI. One tube held mixed TRB-A and TRB-B primer pools for touch-down PCR. One entry per CDR3 protein, without DNA, is what TCRdb gives after re-calling the multiplex PCR reads. There are 2,100 or so distinct CDR3 sequences in the sample, with 15% held by the top ten. This sample also appeared in a second study, on T cell repertoires in aging, cancer and after chemotherapy. That work contributes: The whole study produced a dataset of roughly 8.8 million TCR reads. In cancer patients, declining TCR diversity with age involved lost richness and lost evenness.

This TCR was sampled from a human donor in good health. The rearrangement joins TRBV18 to TRBJ2-1; the TCRdb call, TRBD1, lacks DNA for checking. Sequenced: peripheral blood. This chain's CDR3 is CASSLDRGQAYNEQFF.